One and the same sample provided the 6 T cell receptor beta chains below, sequenced in a study of cytomegalovirus exposure and HLA in healthy donors. PCR employed 60 Vbeta and 13 Jbeta primers. Clones were sequenced by immunoSEQ multiplex PCR, and TCRdb holds only the in-frame ones, with some missing. The sample yields hundreds of thousands of clones, 85% to 90% seen once. Sequencing used PBMCs. The origin of the receptors is a woman between 18 and 30 years old in good health and CMV-seronegative.

The rearrangement uses TRBV19 and TRBJ2-3; unclear D gene. Germline-derived CDR1 and CDR2 are LNHDA and SQIVND (reference sequence). Trimming cost V 8 bases and J 2 bases, with 17 bases left between them. CDR3 length: 15 amino acids. CDR3 bases: TGTGCCAGTTGTCAGACTCGCCTGTCCACAGATACGCAGTATTTT. Amino acids: CASCQTRLSTDTQYF.

The V call is TRBV2, the J call TRBJ2-2, with D perhaps TRBD1 (5 bases). V was cut by 7 bases and J by 5 bases, with 11 bases left in between. Germline V lookup: CDR1 SNHLY, CDR2 FYNNEI. The CDR3 has 13 amino acids. CDR3 sequence: CASTSPGTGELFF. CDR3 coding DNA: TGTGCCAGCACCTCCCCAGGGACCGGGGAGCTGTTTTTT.

V and J are TRBV5-5 and TRBJ1-5; 8 bases are a match to TRBD1. Trimming removed 2 bases from V and 7 bases from J; junction bases left unmatched: 8. This CDR3 comprises 15 residues. Germline V gives CDR1 SGHKS, CDR2 YYEKEE (reference sequence). The CDR3 DNA reads as TGTGCCAGCAGCTTTCAGGGGGCGCTGGGGCAGCCCCAGCATTTT. Amino acid sequence: CASSFQGALGQPQHF.

In its sample, this clone was seen once. The V and J genes are TRBV7-8 and TRBJ2-7, with D possibly being TRBD1 (6 bases). Germline V gives CDR1 SGHVS, CDR2 FQNEAQ. CDR3 size: 18 residues. The V gene lost 0 bases and the J gene lost 0 bases, with 18 bases spanning the gap. The CDR3 sequence: CASSLAGFSGTYSYEQYF. CDR3 nucleotides: TGTGCCAGCAGCTTAGCGGGGTTCTCCGGGACATACTCCTACGAGCAGTACTTC. The entire variable domain, with the rest obtained from reference TRBV7-8 and TRBJ2-7, is as follows: GAGVSQSPRYKVAKRGQDVALRCDPISGHVSLFWYQQALGQGPEFLTYFQNEAQLDKSGLPSDRFFAERPEGSVSTLKIQRTQQEDSAVYLCASSLAGFSGTYSYEQYFGPGTRLTVT.

V usage is TRBV2 and J usage is TRBJ2-7; 7 bases match TRBD1. Trimming took 6 bases from V and 2 from J; bases not matched to a gene: 4. The CDR3 sequence is 13 residues long. CDR1 is SNHLY, CDR2 FYNNEI, per germline. CDR3 protein: CASSGTEAYEQYF. CDR3 DNA sequence: TGTGCCAGCAGCGGGACAGAAGCCTACGAGCAGTACTTC.

Points on this clone: Other DNA sequences in the sample encode the same CDR3. J is TRBJ1-1 and V is TRBV12-5; TRBD1 agrees at 7 bases. The V gene's germline CDR1 is LGHNT and CDR2 FRNRAP. The CDR3 sequence is 17 residues long. Trimming cost V 5 bases and J 4 bases; bases outside gene matches: 16. For the CDR3, the DNA is TGTGCTAGTGGTCCGATCCTGAACAGGGGCCTGAGCACTGAAGCTTTCTTT. Amino acid sequence: CASGPILNRGLSTEAFF.